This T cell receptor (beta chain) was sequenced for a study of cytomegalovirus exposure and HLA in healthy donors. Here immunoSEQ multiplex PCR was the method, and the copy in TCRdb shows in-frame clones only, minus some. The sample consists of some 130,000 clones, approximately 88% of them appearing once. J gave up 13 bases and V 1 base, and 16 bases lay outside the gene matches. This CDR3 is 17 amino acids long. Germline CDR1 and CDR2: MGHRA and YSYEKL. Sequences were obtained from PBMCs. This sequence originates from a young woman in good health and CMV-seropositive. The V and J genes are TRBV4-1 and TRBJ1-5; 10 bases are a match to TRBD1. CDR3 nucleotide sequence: TGCGCCAGCAGCCAAGTTGCCTTCCTGGACAGGGGGAATCTACAGCATTTT. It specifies CASSQVAFLDRGNLQHF.